This TCR beta chain was recovered during a study of human T cells and chemical hapten exposure. Study details: A 2 cm by 2 cm inner upper arm patch received 2% DPC for sensitization. Affected patients, primarily female, had alopecia areata, totalis or universalis. The study traced per-sample TCR yield variation mainly to small differences in pooled library volumes.

CDR1 is SGHNT, CDR2 YYREEE, per germline (reference sequence). Trimming stripped 4 bases from V and 2 bases from J, with 15 bases between. The CDR3 has 16 residues. Each CDR3 protein is one row after TCRdb ran MiXCR on the RACE reads. The sample has roughly 360,000 distinct CDR3 sequences, around 5% seen once. Specified time point: patch test 1, 2 weeks after DPC sensitization. As to treatment: therapeutic diphenylcyclopropenone sensitization with weekly scalp DPC. Alopecia patients between 18 and 70 years old and suitable for DPC were used as donors. This clonotype was detected many times. The sequence was collected from a woman aged 50 to 60 with alopecia areata. Some clones in this sample may be carry-over from other donors' samples. The J gene is TRBJ1-4, the V gene TRBV5-4; D is perhaps TRBD1 (5 bases). The source was whole blood, collected in connection with sensitization to the hapten diphenylcyclopropenone (DPC). In DNA, the CDR3 is TGTGCCAGCAGCATTCGACTGGGGCGTACTAATGAAAAACTGTTTTTT. Translating it yields CASSIRLGRTNEKLFF.